The 18 T cell receptor beta chains listed next were all sequenced from one sample in a study of T-cell reconstitution after alpha-beta-depleted transplantation in children. The TCRbeta library was prepared with unique molecular identifiers. TCRdb re-analysed the PCR reads in MiXCR, keeping a single row per CDR3 protein. The table has 130,000 to 150,000 distinct CDR3 sequences, about 9% seen once. The sample in question was PBMCs, mostly from graft donor cells, obtained 180 days after TCRalphabeta/CD19-depleted stem cell transplant. These receptors were collected from a female patient aged 2 to 10 who had a stem cell transplant for congenital amegakaryocytic thrombocytopenia, so the T cells may come from the graft donor.

This clonotype has a handful of counts. V usage is TRBV12-3 or TRBV12-4 and J usage is TRBJ1-2, with 7 bases aligning to TRBD1. The trim removed 2 bases at V and 5 bases at J, leaving 5 bases unmatched. CDR3 length: 14 amino acids. The CDR3 protein is CASSLQGGLYGYTF. The DNA for the CDR3 is TGTGCCAGCAGTTTACAGGGGGGATTGTATGGCTACACCTTC.

The chain couples TRBV2 to TRBJ1-5, with D possibly being TRBD1 (5 bases). Germline V gene lookup returns CDR1 SNHLY and CDR2 FYNNEI. The CDR3 contains 14 residues. V lost 4 bases to trimming and J lost 5 bases, with 12 bases between them. The CDR3 loop reads CASSVWGGDQPQHF. DNA of the CDR3: TGTGCCAGCAGTGTGTGGGGGGGGGATCAGCCCCAGCATTTT.

The V and J genes are TRBV6-5 and TRBJ1-2; 9 bases align to TRBD1. The V and J ends lost 6 bases and 10 bases, in that order; junction bases with no gene match: 6. CDR1 MNHEY and CDR2 SVGAGI come from the germline V gene. The CDR3 covers 12 residues. The CDR3 sequence: CASRRQGDTYTF. The CDR3 coding sequence is TGTGCCAGCAGAAGACAGGGGGATACCTACACCTTC.

This clonotype was counted many times. The rearrangement uses TRBV25-1 and TRBJ2-3; D uncertain. The germline gives CDR1 MGHDK, CDR2 SYGVNS. The CDR3 runs 11 residues. V gave up 4 bases and J gave up 5 bases, with 4 bases separating them. The CDR3 DNA sequence: TGTGCCAGCAGTGTGGGAGATACGCAGTATTTT. It translates to CASSVGDTQYF.

This clonotype was found many times. The chain carries TRBV5-4 and TRBJ2-1, with 8 bases aligning to TRBD2. The J segment lost 4 bases and the V segment lost 4 bases, leaving 4 bases of the junction unmatched. CDR1 is SGHNT, CDR2 YYREEE, per germline (reference sequence). The CDR3 covers 14 residues. The CDR3 DNA sequence: TGTGCCAGCAGCGCGGGGGGAAAATACAATGAGCAGTTCTTC. It codes for CASSAGGKYNEQFF.

This clonotype was detected many times. The chain uses TRBV3-2 and TRBJ1-6. TRBV3-2 is marked as a pseudogene. The CDR3 runs to 12 residues. As DNA, the CDR3 is TGTGCCAGCAGCCACGGGGGGGGAGCCCTCCACTTT. Translated, it gives CASSHGGGALHF.

This clonotype has a count of ten or more. The chain has TRBV20-1 and TRBJ2-3; tentatively, D is TRBD1 (6 bases). The CDR3 has 15 amino acids. V gave up 0 bases and J gave up 1 base, with 11 bases separating them. In germline, CDR1 is DFQATT, CDR2 SNEGSKA (reference sequence). For the CDR3, the DNA is TGCAGTGCTAGAGACCGGGACAAAGGCACAGATACGCAGTATTTT. Residues: CSARDRDKGTDTQYF.

This clonotype has a count of ten or more. This chain joins TRBV20-1 and TRBJ2-7, with D maybe TRBD1 (6 bases). This CDR3 region has 15 residues. V was trimmed by 0 bases and J by 3 bases, leaving 15 bases between them. Germline V gene lookup returns CDR1 DFQATT and CDR2 SNEGSKA (reference sequence). The CDR3 loop is CSARDVWAGVYEQYF. CDR3 DNA: TGCAGTGCTAGAGATGTGTGGGCAGGGGTCTACGAGCAGTACTTC.

As for this clonotype: A clone one base away is much larger, so this may be a read error. The V gene is TRBV28, the J gene TRBJ1-2; D not resolved. This CDR3 has 12 residues. Germline V gene data show CDR1 as MDHEN and CDR2 as SYDVKM. CDR3 sequence (DNA): TGTGCCAGCAGTTTAAAGGGTGATGGCGACACCTTC. It is translated as CASSLKGDGDTF.

In this sample, this clonotype turned up a few times. The rearrangement joins TRBV20-1 to TRBJ2-1; 13 bases align to TRBD2. The trim removed 6 bases at V and 4 bases at J, leaving 6 bases unmatched. The CDR3 has 15 residues. Per germline, CDR1 DFQATT and CDR2 SNEGSKA (reference sequence). CDR3 bases: TGCAGTGCCAGACTAGCGGGGGGCCAATACAATGAGCAGTTCTTC. Translating gives CSARLAGGQYNEQFF.

There are a few counts of this clonotype. V usage is TRBV15 and J usage is TRBJ2-2; D possibly corresponds to TRBD1 (6 bases). The V end lost 1 base, the J end lost 4 bases, and 10 bases lay between the germline ends. Germline CDR1 reads LNHNV; CDR2 reads YYDKDF (reference sequence). CDR3 length equals 15 residues. CDR3 protein: CATSRVGGFTGELFF. Here the CDR3 DNA reads TGTGCCACCAGCAGAGTTGGGGGCTTCACCGGGGAGCTGTTTTTT. Full variable domain (remainder filled in from reference TRBV15 and TRBJ2-2): DAMVIQNPRYQVTQFGKPVTLSCSQTLNHNVMYWYQQKSSQAPKLLFHYYDKDFNNEADTPDNFQSRRPNTSFCFLDIRSPGLGDTAMYLCATSRVGGFTGELFFGEGSRLTVL.

This clonotype was seen a few times. This rearrangement joins TRBV12-3 or TRBV12-4 to TRBJ2-7; tentatively, D is TRBD2 (6 bases). Trimming took off 6 bases at V and 1 base at J, with 13 bases between the two ends. There are 14 residues in the CDR3. CDR3 sequence (DNA): TGTGCCAGCAGCCCGGGACTTCCGTCCTACGAGCAGTACTTC. This sequence encodes CASSPGLPSYEQYF.

The chain couples TRBV7-9 to TRBJ2-3, with 11 bases that match TRBD2. The V segment lost 7 bases and the J segment 4 bases; nucleotides outside the gene matches: 10. Per the germline V gene, CDR1 is SEHNR and CDR2 is FQNEAQ (reference sequence). CDR3 size: 16 residues. The CDR3 reads CASTQQASGRSDTQYF. In nucleotides, the CDR3 is TGTGCCAGCACCCAGCAGGCTAGCGGGAGGTCAGATACGCAGTATTTT.

There are many counts of this clonotype. This chain links TRBV18 with TRBJ2-1; D unclear. CDR1 KGHSH and CDR2 LQKENI come from the germline V gene. This CDR3 has 13 residues. V lost 2 bases to trimming and J lost 5 bases, with 7 bases between them. This CDR3 reads CASSPYQNNEQFF. The CDR3 coding sequence is TGTGCCAGCTCACCATACCAGAACAATGAGCAGTTCTTC.

This clonotype came up a few times. The rearrangement uses TRBV5-4 and TRBJ2-3; 11 nucleotides match TRBD2. Germline V gene lookup returns CDR1 SGHNT and CDR2 YYREEE (reference sequence). This CDR3 is built from 20 residues. With V trimmed by 3 bases and J by 2 bases, 17 bases remained unmatched. CDR3 residues: CASSSQTSGVKIDYTDTQYF. CDR3 in DNA: TGTGCCAGCAGCTCCCAGACTAGCGGGGTCAAAATTGACTACACAGATACGCAGTATTTT.

This clonotype was recorded at least ten times. The rearrangement links TRBV29-1 to TRBJ1-1; unclear D gene. CDR3 length equals 10 residues. Trimming removed 6 bases at V and 5 bases at J, with 7 bases between. The germline V gene encodes CDR1 SQVTM and CDR2 ANQGSEA. As DNA, the CDR3 is TGCAGCGTAGTGGGAACTGAAGCTTTCTTT. Its protein is CSVVGTEAFF.

This clonotype was recorded at least ten times. The rearrangement uses TRBV28 and TRBJ2-4, with D uncertain. Germline values: CDR1 MDHEN, CDR2 SYDVKM. The CDR3 totals 13 residues. Trimming shortened V by 3 bases and J by 3 bases, and 6 bases separated the two germline ends. CDR3 in DNA: TGTGCCAGCAGTTTTTTCGGCAAAAACATTCAGTACTTC. Protein sequence: CASSFFGKNIQYF.

This clonotype was seen many times. The V and J genes are TRBV5-1 and TRBJ1-1; D not certain. This CDR3 spans 15 amino acids. The ends were cut back, 3 bases at V and 4 bases at J, with 16 bases in the middle. Looked up from germline, CDR1 is SGHRS and CDR2 is YFSETQ. The CDR3 bases are TGCGCCAGCAGCTCCCATCCCTATCGCCCCACTGAAGCTTTCTTT. This translates into CASSSHPYRPTEAFF.